Below, 5 T cell receptor beta chains from the same sample are listed, as sequenced in a study of control samples from healthy donors and cancer patients. This table comes from immunoSEQ multiplex PCR, and its TCRdb copy is limited to in-frame clones, with some not included. The table has under 150,000 clones, over 85% seen once; the top ten hold more than 6.5%. Sequencing used PBMCs. All receptors derive from a man aged 45-65 years with head and neck cancer.

This chain connects TRBV5-1 to TRBJ2-2; a weak D match, TRBD1 (5 bases). V lost 4 bases and J 5 bases, leaving 12 bases between the germline ends. The length of the CDR3 is 14 residues. Germline lookup yields CDR1 SGHRS and CDR2 YFSETQ. CDR3: CASSRVPGTGELFF. DNA of the CDR3: TGCGCCAGCAGCCGTGTTCCAGGGACCGGGGAGCTGTTTTTT. The full variable domain, with the rest looked up from reference TRBV5-1 and TRBJ2-2, is KAGVTQTPRYLIKTRGQQVTLSCSPISGHRSVSWYQQTPGQGLQFLFEYFSETQRNKGNFPGRFSGRQFSNSRSEMNVSTLELGDSALYLCASSRVPGTGELFFGEGSRLTVL.

V is TRBV27 and J is TRBJ2-7, with 9 bases lining up with TRBD2. The V segment lost 5 bases and the J segment 2 bases; nucleotides outside the gene matches: 4. Looked up from germline, CDR1 is MNHEY and CDR2 is SMNVEV (reference sequence). This CDR3 has 14 residues. CDR3 nucleotides: TGTGCCAGCAGTCCGCTAGCGGGACCCTACGAGCAGTACTTC. Its translation: CASSPLAGPYEQYF.

The chain uses TRBV5-5 and TRBJ2-1; D is ambiguous. Germline V gene lookup returns CDR1 SGHKS and CDR2 YYEKEE (reference sequence). The CDR3 runs to 10 residues. Trimming left V 2 bases short and J 9 bases short, with 3 bases between. This CDR3 is CASSLSEQFF. The CDR3 DNA reads as TGTGCCAGCAGCTTATCTGAGCAGTTCTTC. Full variable domain (outside the CDR3, taken from reference TRBV5-5 and TRBJ2-1): DAGVTQSPTHLIKTRGQQVTLRCSPISGHKSVSWYQQVLGQGPQFIFQYYEKEERGRGNFPDRFSARQFPNYSSELNVNALLLGDSALYLCASSLSEQFFGPGTRLTVL.

The chain recombines TRBV5-6 with TRBJ1-1; D not certain. CDR3 length equals 14 residues. The ends were cut back, 4 bases at V and 2 bases at J, with 12 bases in the middle. In germline, CDR1 is SGHDT, CDR2 YYEEEE. CDR3 in amino acids: CASSDITRNTEAFF. The CDR3 nucleotides read TGTGCCAGCAGCGATATAACCAGAAACACTGAAGCTTTCTTT.

The CDR3 is CASSYDSYNEQFF. The CDR3 nucleotides are TGTGCCAGCAGTTACGACTCCTACAATGAGCAGTTCTTC. This chain joins TRBV6-5 and TRBJ2-1; D not certain. Deletions cut 2 bases from V and 0 bases from J, with 2 bases between. Germline V lookup: CDR1 MNHEY, CDR2 SVGAGI. This CDR3 comprises 13 residues.